This T cell receptor (beta chain) was sequenced during a study of blood T cell repertoires in COVID-19. The CDR3 is made up of 14 amino acids. CDR1 is SGHDT and CDR2 is YYEEEE in the germline V gene. V lost 5 bases, J lost 7 bases, and 13 bases lay in between. The repertoire was sequenced with immunoSEQ multiplex PCR; TCRdb's copy has only in-frame clones and lacks some. The sample has approximately 240,000 clones; roughly 84% are singletons. The chain carries TRBV5-6 and TRBJ1-6, with a weak D call TRBD1 (6 bases). This receptor was taken from a woman over 75 with active or convalescent COVID-19. Sequenced: peripheral blood. CDR3 nucleotide sequence: TGTGCCAGCAGTACCGAAGGGGGAAATTCACCCCTCCACTTT. Protein sequence: CASSTEGGNSPLHF. Filled out from reference TRBV5-6 and TRBJ1-6, the complete variable domain reads DAGVTQSPTHLIKTRGQQVTLRCSPKSGHDTVSWYQQALGQGPQFIFQYYEEEERQRGNFPDRFSGHQFPNYSSELNVNALLLGDSALYLCASSTEGGNSPLHFGNGTRLTVT.